This T cell receptor (beta chain) came from a study of cytomegalovirus exposure and HLA in healthy donors. PCR used 60 Vbeta primers and 13 Jbeta primers. TCRdb's copy holds only in-frame clones and misses some; the assay was immunoSEQ multiplex PCR. Its listing shows fewer than 150,000 clones. CDR3 length: 16 amino acids. From germline, CDR1 is MNHEY and CDR2 SMNVEV (reference sequence). The ends were cut back, 5 bases at V and 4 bases at J, with 19 bases in the middle. Study-level results: In a later analysis, the majority of CMV-associated beta chains seemingly showed HLA restriction.

With regard to this clone: Its antigen remains unknown.

V gene TRBV27 combines with J gene TRBJ2-3; D call uncertain. Input material: PBMCs. This clonotype was sampled from a man aged 18 to 30 in good health and CMV-seronegative. The CDR3 sequence is CASSLAGSRVADTQYF. For the CDR3, the DNA is TGTGCCAGCAGTCTGGCCGGGTCCCGGGTCGCAGATACGCAGTATTTT.